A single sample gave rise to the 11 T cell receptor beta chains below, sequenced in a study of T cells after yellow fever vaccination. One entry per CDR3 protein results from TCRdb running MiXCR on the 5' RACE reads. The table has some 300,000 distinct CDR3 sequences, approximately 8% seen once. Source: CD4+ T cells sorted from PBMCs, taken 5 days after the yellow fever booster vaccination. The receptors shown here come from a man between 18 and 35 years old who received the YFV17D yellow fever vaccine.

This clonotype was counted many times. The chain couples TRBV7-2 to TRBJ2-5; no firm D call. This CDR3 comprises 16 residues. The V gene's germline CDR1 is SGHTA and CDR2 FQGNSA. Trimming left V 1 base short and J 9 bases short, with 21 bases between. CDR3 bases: TGTGCCAGCAGCTTAGACTCCCCGATGGGTCCTGGGGCCCAGTACTTC. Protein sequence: CASSLDSPMGPGAQYF.

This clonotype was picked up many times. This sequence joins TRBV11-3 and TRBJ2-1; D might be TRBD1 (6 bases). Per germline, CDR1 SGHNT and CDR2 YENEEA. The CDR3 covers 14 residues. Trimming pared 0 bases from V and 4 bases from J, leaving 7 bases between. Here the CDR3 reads CASSLEGAYNEQFF. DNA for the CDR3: TGTGCCAGCAGCTTAGAGGGGGCTTACAATGAGCAGTTCTTC.

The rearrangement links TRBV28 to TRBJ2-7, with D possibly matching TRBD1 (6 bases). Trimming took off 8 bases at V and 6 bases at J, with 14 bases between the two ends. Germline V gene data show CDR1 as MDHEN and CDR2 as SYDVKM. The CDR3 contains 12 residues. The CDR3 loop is CASGDRTLEQYV. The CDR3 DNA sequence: TGTGCCAGCGGCGACAGGACGCTCGAGCAGTACGTC.

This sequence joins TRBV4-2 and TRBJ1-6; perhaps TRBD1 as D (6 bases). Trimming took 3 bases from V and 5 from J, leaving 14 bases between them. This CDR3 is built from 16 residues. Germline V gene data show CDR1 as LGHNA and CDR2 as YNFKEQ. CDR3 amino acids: CASSHEGGPHNSPLHF. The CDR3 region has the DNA TGTGCCAGCAGCCACGAGGGGGGGCCTCATAATTCACCCCTCCACTTT.

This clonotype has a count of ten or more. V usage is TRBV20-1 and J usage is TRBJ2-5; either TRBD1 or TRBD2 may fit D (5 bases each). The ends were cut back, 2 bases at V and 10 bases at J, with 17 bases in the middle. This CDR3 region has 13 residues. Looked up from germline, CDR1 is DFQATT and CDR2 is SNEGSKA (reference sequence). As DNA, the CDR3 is TGCAGTGCTAGAACGGGACCCCAAGGGGTCCAGTACTTC. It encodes CSARTGPQGVQYF.

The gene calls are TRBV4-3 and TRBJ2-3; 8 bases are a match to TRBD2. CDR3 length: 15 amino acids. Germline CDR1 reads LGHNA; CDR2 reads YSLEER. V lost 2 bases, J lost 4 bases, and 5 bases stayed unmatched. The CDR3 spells CASSQTGGAPDTQYF. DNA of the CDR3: TGCGCCAGCAGCCAAACCGGGGGGGCCCCAGATACGCAGTATTTT.

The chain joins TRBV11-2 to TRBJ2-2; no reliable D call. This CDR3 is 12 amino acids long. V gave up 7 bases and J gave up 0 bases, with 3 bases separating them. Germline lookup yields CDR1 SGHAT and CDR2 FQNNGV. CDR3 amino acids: CASIPNTGELFF. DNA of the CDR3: TGTGCCAGCATCCCGAACACCGGGGAGCTGTTTTTT.

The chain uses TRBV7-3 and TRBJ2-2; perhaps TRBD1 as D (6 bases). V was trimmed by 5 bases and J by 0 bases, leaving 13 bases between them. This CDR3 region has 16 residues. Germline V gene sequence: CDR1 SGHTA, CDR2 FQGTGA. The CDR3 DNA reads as TGTGCCAGCAGCCGCGGACAGCCCGCGAACACCGGGGAGCTGTTTTTT. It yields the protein CASSRGQPANTGELFF.

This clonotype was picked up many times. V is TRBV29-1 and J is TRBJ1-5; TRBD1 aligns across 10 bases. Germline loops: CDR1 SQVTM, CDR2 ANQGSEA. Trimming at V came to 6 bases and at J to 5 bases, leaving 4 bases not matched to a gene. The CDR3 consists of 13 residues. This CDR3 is CSVTGQGDQPQHF. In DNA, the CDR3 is TGCAGCGTAACCGGACAGGGGGATCAGCCCCAGCATTTT.

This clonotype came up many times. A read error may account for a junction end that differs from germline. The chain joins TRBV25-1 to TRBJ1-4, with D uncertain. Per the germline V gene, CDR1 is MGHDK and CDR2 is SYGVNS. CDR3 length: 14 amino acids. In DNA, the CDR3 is TGTGCCAGCAGTGCGACGAGGACTAGTGAAAAACTGTTTTTT. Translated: CASSATRTSEKLFF. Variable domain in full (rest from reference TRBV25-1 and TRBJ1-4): EADIYQTPRYLVIGTGKKITLECSQTMGHDKMYWYQQDPGMELHLIHYSYGVNSTEKGDLSSESTVSRIRTEHFPLTLESARPSHTSQYLCASSATRTSEKLFFGSGTQLSVL.

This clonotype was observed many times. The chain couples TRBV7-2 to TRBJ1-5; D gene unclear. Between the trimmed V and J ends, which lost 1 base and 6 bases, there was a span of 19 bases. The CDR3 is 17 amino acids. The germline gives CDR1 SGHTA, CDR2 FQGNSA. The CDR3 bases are TGTGCCAGCAGCTTAGGGGTGGGTCCCTGGTCAGGTCAGCCCCAGCATTTT. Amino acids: CASSLGVGPWSGQPQHF.